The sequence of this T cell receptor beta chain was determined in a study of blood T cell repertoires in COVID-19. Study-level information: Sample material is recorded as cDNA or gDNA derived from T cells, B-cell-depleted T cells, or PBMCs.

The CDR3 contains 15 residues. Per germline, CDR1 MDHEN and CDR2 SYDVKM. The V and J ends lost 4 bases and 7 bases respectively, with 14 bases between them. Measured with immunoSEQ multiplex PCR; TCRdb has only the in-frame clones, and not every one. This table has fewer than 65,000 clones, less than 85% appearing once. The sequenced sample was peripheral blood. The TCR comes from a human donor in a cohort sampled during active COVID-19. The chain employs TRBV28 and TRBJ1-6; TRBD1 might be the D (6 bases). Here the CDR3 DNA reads TGTGCCAGCAGTTCCACAGGGTTTAACAATTCACCCCTCCACTTT. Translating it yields CASSSTGFNNSPLHF.